One and the same sample provided the 14 T cell receptor beta chains below, sequenced in a study of blood T cell repertoires in COVID-19. Profiled with immunoSEQ multiplex PCR; TCRdb holds only in-frame clones, not every one. The sample records approximately 230,000 clones, around 90% being singletons. The sequenced material came from peripheral blood. The source is a man aged 18 to 29 with active or convalescent COVID-19.

This clone was recorded only once. The chain combines TRBV7-2 with TRBJ2-7; 9 nucleotides line up with TRBD1. J was trimmed by 7 bases and V by 1 base; bases with no gene match: 2. This CDR3 region has 13 residues. The germline V gene encodes CDR1 SGHTA and CDR2 FQGNSA. The CDR3 region has the DNA TGTGCCAGCAGCTTAGTAGGACAGGGGGAGCAGTACTTC. Translation: CASSLVGQGEQYF.

The chain links TRBV7-9 to TRBJ1-2; D is unclear. The CDR3 runs 13 residues. The germline CDR1 and CDR2 sequences are SEHNR and FQNEAQ (reference sequence). V was cut by 1 base and J by 7 bases, with 10 bases left in between. CDR3 region: CASSLGAGAGYTF. In DNA, the CDR3 is TGTGCCAGCAGCTTAGGGGCGGGCGCTGGCTACACCTTC.

The chain is built from TRBV5-4 and TRBJ1-1, with 10 bases matching TRBD1. Germline CDR1 SGHNT, CDR2 YYREEE (reference sequence). After removal of 0 bases from V and 6 bases from J, the junction contained 2 bases not matched to a gene. There are 14 residues in the CDR3. The CDR3 reads CASSLDGQGAEAFF. CDR3 sequence (DNA): TGTGCCAGCAGCTTGGACGGACAGGGGGCTGAAGCTTTCTTT.

The genes are TRBV5-4 and TRBJ2-1; perhaps TRBD1 as D (5 bases). Germline loops: CDR1 SGHNT, CDR2 YYREEE (reference sequence). The CDR3 length is 15 residues. V dropped 0 bases and J dropped 5 bases, with 12 bases sitting between them. The CDR3 nucleotides read TGTGCCAGCAGCTTGGCCCAAGGACAAGACAATGAGCAGTTCTTC. It yields the protein CASSLAQGQDNEQFF. Full variable domain (missing parts from reference TRBV5-4 and TRBJ2-1): ETGVTQSPTHLIKTRGQQVTLRCSSQSGHNTVSWYQQALGQGPQFIFQYYREEENGRGNFPPRFSGLQFPNYSSELNVNALELDDSALYLCASSLAQGQDNEQFFGPGTRLTVL.

The chain combines TRBV13 with TRBJ1-6, with 10 positions matching TRBD1. The J segment lost 8 bases and the V segment lost 3 bases, leaving 7 bases of the junction unmatched. The CDR3 consists of 16 residues. The germline CDR1 and CDR2 sequences are PRHDT and FYEKMQ (reference sequence). The CDR3: CASSFSDRGQDSPLHF. The DNA for the CDR3 is TGTGCCAGCAGCTTTTCAGACAGGGGGCAGGATTCACCCCTCCACTTT.

CDR3 protein: CSARQREKLFF. CDR3 sequence (DNA): TGCAGTGCTAGACAGCGAGAAAAACTGTTTTTT. The genes are TRBV20-1 and TRBJ1-4; D gene unclear. The CDR3 covers 11 residues. The germline CDR1 and CDR2 sequences are DFQATT and SNEGSKA (reference sequence). The V end lost 2 bases, the J end lost 8 bases, and 6 bases lay between the germline ends.

CDR3 DNA sequence: TGTGCCAGCAGCATTCCGGGACAGGGAGCCGAGCAGTACTTC. This encodes CASSIPGQGAEQYF. The chain couples TRBV28 to TRBJ2-7; 9 nucleotides line up with TRBD1. The CDR3 runs 14 residues. Germline V gives CDR1 MDHEN, CDR2 SYDVKM. After removal of 6 bases from V and 6 bases from J, the junction contained 9 bases not matched to a gene.

The chain links TRBV30 to TRBJ1-6; a possible D gene is TRBD1 (5 bases). The CDR3 is 16 residues long. Trimming took off 2 bases at V and 10 bases at J, with 21 bases between the two ends. Germline V gene lookup returns CDR1 GTSNPN and CDR2 SVGIG (reference sequence). This CDR3 is CAWSPPEGLWESPLHF. The CDR3 coding sequence is TGTGCCTGGAGTCCCCCGGAGGGGTTATGGGAATCACCCCTCCACTTT.

The chain has TRBV11-2 and TRBJ1-2; D is possibly TRBD1 (5 bases). V lost 1 base and J lost 2, with 17 bases in between. The length of the CDR3 is 17 residues. Looked up from germline, CDR1 is SGHAT and CDR2 is FQNNGV. As DNA, the CDR3 is TGTGCCAGCAGCTTAGTGTCGGGGGTGGGCCCGAACTATGGCTACACCTTC. It translates to CASSLVSGVGPNYGYTF.

The chain combines TRBV2 with TRBJ2-2, with TRBD2 identical over 11 bases. V lost 4 bases to trimming and J lost 6 bases; unmatched junction nucleotides: 1. The CDR3 contains 14 residues. CDR1 SNHLY and CDR2 FYNNEI come from the germline V gene. CDR3 protein: CASSALAGAGELFF. CDR3 DNA sequence: TGTGCCAGCAGTGCACTAGCGGGAGCCGGGGAGCTGTTTTTT.

J is TRBJ1-2 and V is TRBV13; the D gene is possibly TRBD1 (6 bases). The CDR3 consists of 14 residues. The V gene lost 7 bases and the J gene lost 1 base, with 13 bases spanning the gap. CDR1 and CDR2 (germline): PRHDT, FYEKMQ (reference sequence). This CDR3 is CASTSQGRNYGYTF. The CDR3 DNA reads as TGTGCCAGCACTAGTCAGGGGCGTAACTATGGCTACACCTTC.

The V call is TRBV11-2, the J call TRBJ1-1; D unresolved. CDR1 SGHAT and CDR2 FQNNGV come from the germline V gene. The V end was cut by 5 bases, the J end by 0 bases, with 7 bases between. There are 13 residues in the CDR3. CDR3: CASSLRMNTEAFF. The CDR3 bases are TGTGCCAGCAGCCTTAGAATGAACACTGAAGCTTTCTTT.

The chain combines TRBV5-4 with TRBJ1-6; perhaps TRBD1 as D (6 bases). CDR1 and CDR2 from the germline V gene are SGHNT and YYREEE (reference sequence). This CDR3 is built from 14 residues. V lost 2 bases and J lost 7, with 10 bases in between. This CDR3 reads CASSLTGRNSPLHF. For the CDR3, the DNA is TGTGCCAGCAGCTTAACAGGGCGGAATTCACCCCTCCACTTT. Variable domain in full (rest from reference TRBV5-4 and TRBJ1-6): ETGVTQSPTHLIKTRGQQVTLRCSSQSGHNTVSWYQQALGQGPQFIFQYYREEENGRGNFPPRFSGLQFPNYSSELNVNALELDDSALYLCASSLTGRNSPLHFGNGTRLTVT.

This clone was seen just once. The chain joins TRBV18 to TRBJ1-2; 12 bases are shared with TRBD1. CDR1 and CDR2 (germline): KGHSH, LQKENI. This CDR3 has 17 residues. J gave up 6 bases and V 3 bases, and 11 bases lay outside the gene matches. CDR3 coding DNA: TGTGCCAGCTCACCCGTCACACCGGGACAGGGGGCCCATGGCTACACCTTC. It encodes CASSPVTPGQGAHGYTF.